The 18 T cell receptor beta chains reported below all come from one sample, sequenced in a study of CD8+ T cells in alopecia areata. Treatment reported: oral pan-JAK inhibitor, 5-10 mg twice daily. Extracted RNA was reverse transcribed, and the resulting cDNA served as sequencing template. Here immunoSEQ multiplex PCR was the method, and the copy in TCRdb shows in-frame clones only, minus some. This table has about 210,000 clones, about three fifths appearing once. The input for sequencing was CD4+ T cells sorted from blood, taken at week 4, from a patient treated with tofacitinib. These TCRs come from a human donor with alopecia areata.

The chain is built from TRBV2 and TRBJ2-1, with D perhaps matching TRBD1 (6 bases). With 4 bases removed from V and 10 bases from J, the gap between germline ends came to 14 bases. The CDR3 spans 13 residues. Germline V lookup: CDR1 SNHLY, CDR2 FYNNEI. The CDR3 sequence is CASSVTTGTEQFF. The CDR3 bases are TGTGCCAGCAGTGTAACAACAGGGACCGAGCAGTTCTTC.

V and J are TRBV30 and TRBJ2-1, with D maybe TRBD1 (6 bases). The CDR3 sequence is 12 residues long. Germline lookup yields CDR1 GTSNPN and CDR2 SVGIG (reference sequence). V dropped 5 bases and J dropped 4 bases, with 9 bases sitting between them. The CDR3 nucleotides read TGTGCCTGGTTGGACAGTTACAATGAGCAGTTCTTC. This translates into CAWLDSYNEQFF.

The CDR3 loop is CAWTSLLNTEAFF. CDR3 nucleotide sequence: TGTGCCTGGACGTCACTCTTGAACACTGAAGCTTTCTTT. The chain combines TRBV30 with TRBJ1-1; D ambiguous. The V gene's germline CDR1 is GTSNPN and CDR2 SVGIG (reference sequence). The V and J ends lost 4 bases and 0 bases respectively, with 9 bases between them. CDR3 length: 13 residues. Complete variable domain (other parts from reference TRBV30 and TRBJ1-1): SQTIHQWPATLVQPVGSPLSLECTVEGTSNPNLYWYRQAAGRGLQLLFYSVGIGQISSEVPQNLSASRPQDRQFILSSKKLLLSDSGFYLCAWTSLLNTEAFFGQGTRLTVV.

The chain combines TRBV5-1 with TRBJ2-1; 10 bases agree with TRBD2. Germline assignment: CDR1 SGHRS and CDR2 YFSETQ. CDR3 size: 15 residues. V lost 4 bases, J lost 8 bases, and 9 bases stayed unmatched. The CDR3 reads CASSRSGGPLDEQFF. The CDR3, as DNA: TGCGCCAGCAGCCGTAGCGGGGGGCCTTTGGATGAGCAGTTCTTC.

In its sample, this clone was seen a few times. The gene calls are TRBV2 and TRBJ2-1; 11 nucleotides line up with TRBD2. The CDR3 extends over 16 amino acids. Losses at the gene ends were 4 bases for V and 7 bases for J; bases not matched to a gene: 9. Per germline, CDR1 SNHLY and CDR2 FYNNEI. CDR3 protein: CASSGQLAGAGNEQFF. The CDR3 DNA is TGTGCCAGCAGTGGCCAACTAGCGGGGGCTGGGAATGAGCAGTTCTTC.

This clone was counted once. For the CDR3, the DNA is TGCAGTGCTTTAGGGAACTATGGCTACACCTTC. This translates into CSALGNYGYTF. The chain links TRBV20-1 to TRBJ1-2; D gene ambiguous. Germline values: CDR1 DFQATT, CDR2 SNEGSKA (reference sequence). The CDR3 runs 11 residues. V was trimmed by 5 bases and J by 2 bases, leaving 6 bases between them.

The sample holds a few counts of this clone. The V gene is TRBV7-2, the J gene TRBJ1-2; D remains unclear. Germline CDR1 SGHTA, CDR2 FQGNSA. There are 14 residues in the CDR3. Between the trimmed V and J ends, which lost 5 bases and 0 bases, there was a span of 10 bases. CDR3: CASSPTGTNYGYTF. CDR3 DNA: TGTGCCAGCAGCCCCACCGGTACTAACTATGGCTACACCTTC.

The V call is TRBV11-2, the J call TRBJ1-6, with D possibly matching TRBD1 (6 bases). CDR3 length: 15 amino acids. Germline CDR1 reads SGHAT; CDR2 reads FQNNGV. V lost 6 bases to trimming and J lost 6 bases, with 15 bases between them. In nucleotides, the CDR3 is TGTGCCAGCAGGAACCCAGGGGCGAGTAATTCACCCCTCCACTTT. This encodes CASRNPGASNSPLHF.

This clone was seen a handful of times. The gene calls are TRBV11-2 and TRBJ2-1, with no clear D. The V and J ends lost 6 bases and 12 bases respectively, with 18 bases between them. The germline V gene encodes CDR1 SGHAT and CDR2 FQNNGV. CDR3 size: 13 residues. CDR3 in amino acids: CASRMIGLLGQFF. CDR3 nucleotides: TGTGCCAGCAGGATGATAGGGCTGTTGGGGCAGTTCTTC.

The chain links TRBV4-1 to TRBJ1-6, with 11 positions matching TRBD1. CDR1 and CDR2 (germline): MGHRA, YSYEKL. The CDR3 spans 15 residues. The J segment lost 9 bases and the V segment lost 1 base, leaving 2 bases of the junction unmatched. CDR3 in DNA: TGCGCCAGCAGCCAAGCCGGGACAGGGGGTTCACCCCTCCACTTT. Translating gives CASSQAGTGGSPLHF.

This clone was counted between two and nine times. The rearrangement links TRBV19 to TRBJ1-3, with D hard to call. The CDR3 sequence is 11 residues long. The germline V gene encodes CDR1 LNHDA and CDR2 SQIVND (reference sequence). Trimming cost V 11 bases and J 4 bases, with 9 bases left between them. The CDR3 DNA sequence: TGTGCCTCCCGCGTAGGAAACACCATATATTTT. Its translation: CASRVGNTIYF.

V and J are TRBV7-2 and TRBJ2-7; TRBD1 agrees at 7 bases. CDR1 and CDR2 from the germline V gene are SGHTA and FQGNSA. This CDR3 contains 14 residues. Unmatched junction bases numbered 6, after V lost 5 bases and J lost 2 bases. This CDR3 reads CASSPQGNAYEQYF. The CDR3 region has the DNA TGTGCCAGCAGCCCACAGGGGAACGCCTACGAGCAGTACTTC.

This rearrangement joins TRBV10-3 to TRBJ2-3, with D unclear. The germline CDR1 and CDR2 sequences are ENHRY and SYGVKD. Trimming removed 5 bases from V and 4 bases from J, with 19 bases in between. CDR3 length: 16 amino acids. CDR3 nucleotides: TGTGCCATCAGTCGGACGGCGGCCCCCTTGGCAGATACGCAGTATTTT. Protein product: CAISRTAAPLADTQYF.

The rearrangement uses TRBV5-4 and TRBJ1-2; 9 nucleotides line up with TRBD1. CDR1 is SGHNT and CDR2 is YYREEE in the germline V gene (reference sequence). V lost 4 bases and J lost 2; bases outside the gene matches: 6. The CDR3 runs to 15 residues. CDR3 residues: CASSPTQGANYGYTF. CDR3 coding DNA: TGTGCCAGCAGCCCGACACAGGGGGCGAACTATGGCTACACCTTC.

This chain connects TRBV30 to TRBJ1-5; a possible D gene is TRBD1 (5 bases). Trimming pared 2 bases from V and 1 base from J, leaving 15 bases between. CDR1 and CDR2 from the germline V gene are GTSNPN and SVGIG (reference sequence). CDR3 length: 16 amino acids. The CDR3 loop reads CAWSRLAGTSNQPQHF. The CDR3 nucleotides read TGTGCCTGGAGTAGACTGGCGGGGACGAGCAATCAGCCCCAGCATTTT.

This chain uses TRBV5-1 with TRBJ1-6; D uncertain. The V gene lost 0 bases and the J gene lost 7 bases, with 8 bases spanning the gap. The CDR3 spans 14 residues. Germline assignment: CDR1 SGHRS and CDR2 YFSETQ. The CDR3 DNA is TGCGCCAGCAGCTTGGTCTCAGGCAATTCACCCCTCCACTTT. It codes for CASSLVSGNSPLHF.

This clone has only one observation. This specimen includes other DNA sequences encoding the same CDR3. The chain carries TRBV30 and TRBJ2-1; 13 nucleotides agree with TRBD2. V dropped 0 bases and J dropped 4; count of bases not matched to a gene: 0. The CDR3 totals 15 residues. The germline gives CDR1 GTSNPN, CDR2 SVGIG (reference sequence). CDR3 coding DNA: TGTGCCTGGAGTGTGGGACTAGCGGGATACAATGAGCAGTTCTTC. Amino acids: CAWSVGLAGYNEQFF. Looking up the rest from reference TRBV30 and TRBJ2-1 gives the full variable domain: SQTIHQWPATLVQPVGSPLSLECTVEGTSNPNLYWYRQAAGRGLQLLFYSVGIGQISSEVPQNLSASRPQDRQFILSSKKLLLSDSGFYLCAWSVGLAGYNEQFFGPGTRLTVL.

The chain couples TRBV4-2 to TRBJ2-7, with TRBD2 as a possible D gene (5 bases). V lost 0 bases and J 4 bases, leaving 7 bases between the germline ends. The CDR3 is 13 amino acids. Germline CDR1 is LGHNA and CDR2 is YNFKEQ. For the CDR3, the DNA is TGTGCCAGCAGCCAAGAATCGGGGTACGAGCAGTACTTC. It is translated as CASSQESGYEQYF.